Detailed here is one T cell receptor (beta chain). Assay used: immunoSEQ multiplex PCR; TCRdb lists only in-frame clones, some missing. Here the sample spans 77,000 or so clones, 65% to 90% being singletons. This CDR3 is 14 amino acids long. Trimming took 0 bases from V and 7 from J, leaving 14 bases between them. Germline assignment: CDR1 SGHRS and CDR2 YFSETQ. This specimen belongs to a study of blood T cell repertoires in COVID-19. Sequencing used peripheral blood. V is TRBV5-1 and J is TRBJ2-7; maybe TRBD2 (6 bases). The clonotype was recovered from an older woman with acute or convalescent COVID-19. The DNA of the CDR3 is TGCGCCAGCAGCTTGGGACGGGGGTCGGGGGAGCAGTACTTC. This encodes CASSLGRGSGEQYF.